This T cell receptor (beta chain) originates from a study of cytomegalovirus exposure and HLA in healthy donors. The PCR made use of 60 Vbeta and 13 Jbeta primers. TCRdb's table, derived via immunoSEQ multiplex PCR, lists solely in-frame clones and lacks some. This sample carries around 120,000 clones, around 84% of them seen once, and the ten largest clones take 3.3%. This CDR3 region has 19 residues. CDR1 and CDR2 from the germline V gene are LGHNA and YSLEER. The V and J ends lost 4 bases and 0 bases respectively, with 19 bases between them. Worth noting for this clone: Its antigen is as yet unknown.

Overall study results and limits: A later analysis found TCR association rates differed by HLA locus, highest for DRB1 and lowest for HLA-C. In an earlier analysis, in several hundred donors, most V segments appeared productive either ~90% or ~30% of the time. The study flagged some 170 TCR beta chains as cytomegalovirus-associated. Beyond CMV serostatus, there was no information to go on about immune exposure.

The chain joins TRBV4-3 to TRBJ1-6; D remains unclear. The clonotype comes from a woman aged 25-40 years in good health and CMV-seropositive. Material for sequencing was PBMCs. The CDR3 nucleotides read TGCGCCAGCAGCCCACAAGGGTCCGGGATTAGCTCCTATAATTCACCCCTCCACTTT. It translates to CASSPQGSGISSYNSPLHF.